This TCR beta chain was profiled in a study of CD8+CD57+ T cells in acquired aplastic anemia (dated by TCRdb to about 2018). In the study overall: Extracted DNA from sorted CD4+ and CD8+ cells averaged approximately 3 ug, ranging from about 0.19 to 30 ug. Study-wide conclusions, independent of this receptor: Roughly 29 CD8+ CDR3 sequences were found to be shared between patients and controls, but these sequences appeared to be highly expressed in patients and within the immunodominant clones of the patients. CD8+ Simpson's diversity did not differ significantly between patients and healthy controls (P=0.060).

Genomic DNA was used as template for profiling of TCR beta VDJ combinations and CDR3 sequences. An Illumina HiSeq 2000 was used for TCR repertoire sequencing. The source study handled its data this way. Repertoires were assessed using TRBV/TRBJ rearrangement plots, CDR3 size and DJ length profiles, and Simpson's diversity index. The immunodominant clone was defined as the most abundant DNA sequence in deep sequencing data. CDR3 amino acid sequences were screened for sharing across subjects and were compared with published repertoires and the VDJdb database. In-frame beta chains were kept once TCRdb had trimmed the public reads at Q25 with fastp and called clones with MiXCR. Under each unique CDR3 protein, matching rows form one entry showing the most common genes and DNA. None of the V and J calls come from the authors' own analysis; TCRdb made them. The sample includes more than 250,000 distinct CDR3 sequences, with approximately 55% observed a single time. Roughly 8% of the sample lies in the top ten.

CDR1 and CDR2 are read off the germline V gene as SGHRS and YFSETQ. V is reduced by 2 bases and J by 2 bases, leaving a spacing of 7 bases between them. There are 14 amino acids in the CDR3, from cysteine to phenylalanine inclusive. Of all the DNA, just the CDR3 is kept, 42 bases in frame from base 1. Of note for this clonotype: The target of this receptor is not known. No base quality values were provided; no much bigger clone lies one nucleotide off.

In this study, sorted CD4+ and CD8+ T cells from the blood of healthy subjects and of severe aplastic anemia patients had their TCR repertoires deep-sequenced. Ficoll-Paque density gradient centrifugation was used to isolate peripheral blood mononuclear cells. CD4+ and CD8+ T cells were sorted by FACS or magnetic beads before DNA extraction. The TCR comes from a human donor with severe aplastic anemia or a healthy control (not recorded which). The chain joins TRBV5-1 to TRBJ2-2; no D segment can be confidently identified. Sequencing input: sorted CD4+, CD8+, or CD8+CD57+ T cells (not recorded which) from PBMCs. The CDR3 here reads CASSFETNTGELFF. Read as DNA, the sequence is TGCGCCAGCAGCTTTGAGACAAACACCGGGGAGCTGTTTTTT.